These 29 T cell receptor beta chains were sequenced from one sample in a study of cytomegalovirus exposure and HLA in healthy donors (dated by TCRdb to 2016 to 2017). Library creation used the immunoSEQ multiplex PCR assay. A mixture of 60 forward primers for TCR Vbeta segments and 13 reverse primers for TCR Jbeta segments was used in the multiplex PCR. This is the immuneACCESS table as TCRdb keeps it, with only in-frame sequences that have V and J called. A part of the clones is gone; compared with another copy, unresolved V genes explain less than half, and the rest is unexplained. Counted in this sample were roughly 140,000 clones; 64% of them appeared once. The ten top clones hold roughly 3.1% of the sample. The sequenced sample was PBMCs. The receptors derive from a woman aged 30 to 39 in good health and CMV-seropositive.

The rearrangement joins TRBV5-1 to TRBJ1-2, with unresolved D. Per the germline V gene, CDR1 is SGHRS and CDR2 is YFSETQ. The V end lost 0 bases, the J end lost 6 bases, and 15 bases lay between the germline ends. The CDR3 length is 15 residues. Here the CDR3 DNA reads TGCGCCAGCAGCTTGGGTGTACTCCATCCCAATGGCTACACCTTC. Protein: CASSLGVLHPNGYTF.

The chain employs TRBV30 and TRBJ1-2; D is uncertain. V was shortened by 3 bases and J by 8 bases, with 10 bases between the two germline ends. Germline CDR1 is GTSNPN and CDR2 is SVGIG (reference sequence). This CDR3 contains 11 residues. The CDR3 here is CAWRAGRGYTF. The CDR3, as DNA: TGTGCCTGGAGGGCGGGGAGAGGCTACACCTTC.

This clone was seen only a few times. V gene TRBV5-1 combines with J gene TRBJ2-1; D call uncertain. The CDR3 consists of 13 residues. Germline CDR1 SGHRS, CDR2 YFSETQ. V was pared by 1 base and J by 4 bases, with 6 bases between. DNA of the CDR3: TGCGCCAGCAGCTTGAGCAGGTACAATGAGCAGTTCTTC. Translated: CASSLSRYNEQFF. Complete variable domain (other parts from reference TRBV5-1 and TRBJ2-1): KAGVTQTPRYLIKTRGQQVTLSCSPISGHRSVSWYQQTPGQGLQFLFEYFSETQRNKGNFPGRFSGRQFSNSRSEMNVSTLELGDSALYLCASSLSRYNEQFFGPGTRLTVL.

The chain recombines TRBV6-4 with TRBJ2-7; TRBD2 is a possible D gene (7 bases). The CDR3 consists of 13 residues. The V gene lost 2 bases and the J gene lost 6 bases, with 11 bases spanning the gap. Per the germline V gene, CDR1 is MRHNA and CDR2 is SNTAGT. The CDR3 coding sequence is TGTGCCAGCAGTGACGGGGAGGGGGGCGAGCAGTACTTC. Its translation is CASSDGEGGEQYF.

The chain carries TRBV28 and TRBJ1-5; D gene uncertain. The CDR3 has 13 residues. Trimming cost V 6 bases and J 4 bases, with 10 bases left between them. Germline CDR1 reads MDHEN; CDR2 reads SYDVKM. This CDR3 reads CASSPLGNQPQHF. CDR3 DNA sequence: TGTGCCAGCAGCCCCCTAGGTAATCAGCCCCAGCATTTT.

This clone was counted only a few times. This chain links TRBV30 with TRBJ2-7; D gene ambiguous. The V gene's germline CDR1 is GTSNPN and CDR2 SVGIG (reference sequence). V gave up 5 bases and J gave up 4 bases, with 18 bases separating them. The CDR3 sequence is 14 residues long. CDR3 protein: CAWAVMGMGYEQYF. CDR3 coding DNA: TGTGCCTGGGCGGTTATGGGTATGGGTTACGAGCAGTACTTC. Combining the CDR3 with reference TRBV30 and TRBJ2-7 gives the whole variable domain SQTIHQWPATLVQPVGSPLSLECTVEGTSNPNLYWYRQAAGRGLQLLFYSVGIGQISSEVPQNLSASRPQDRQFILSSKKLLLSDSGFYLCAWAVMGMGYEQYFGPGTRLTVT.

The chain combines TRBV18 with TRBJ1-4; the D is unclear. Germline V gene data show CDR1 as KGHSH and CDR2 as LQKENI. Between the trimmed V and J ends, which lost 6 bases and 6 bases, there was a span of 11 bases. The CDR3 is 13 residues long. The CDR3 sequence: CASSPRLDEKLFF. CDR3 DNA: TGTGCCAGCTCCCCGAGGCTCGATGAAAAACTGTTTTTT.

The V call is TRBV5-1, the J call TRBJ2-1; TRBD2 agrees at 11 bases. CDR3 length: 15 amino acids. V was clipped by 3 bases and J by 5 bases; unmatched bases: 4. The germline gives CDR1 SGHRS, CDR2 YFSETQ. The CDR3 protein is CASSYTSGSHNEQFF. CDR3 DNA: TGCGCCAGCAGCTATACTAGCGGGAGTCACAATGAGCAGTTCTTC.

The V gene is TRBV5-1, the J gene TRBJ2-7, with TRBD1 matching 7 bases. The CDR3 extends over 15 amino acids. Trimming removed 1 base from V and 0 bases from J; junction bases left unmatched: 4. Germline V gene sequence: CDR1 SGHRS, CDR2 YFSETQ. The CDR3 loop reads CASSLRGQPSYEQYF. In DNA form, the CDR3 reads TGCGCCAGCAGCTTGAGGGGACAGCCCTCCTACGAGCAGTACTTC.

The chain employs TRBV5-1 and TRBJ1-1; D is unresolved. The germline CDR1 and CDR2 sequences are SGHRS and YFSETQ. There are 14 residues in the CDR3. V gave up 3 bases and J gave up 1 base, with 10 bases separating them. CDR3 nucleotide sequence: TGCGCCAGCAGCTCAGCCCAGGCGAACACTGAAGCTTTCTTT. This gives the protein CASSSAQANTEAFF.

V and J are TRBV7-9 and TRBJ2-1, with D unresolved. The CDR3 loop spans 11 amino acids. Looked up from germline, CDR1 is SEHNR and CDR2 is FQNEAQ (reference sequence). V was cut by 3 bases and J by 6 bases, with 3 bases left in between. The CDR3 bases are TGTGCCAGCAGCTTTCTCAATGAGCAGTTCTTC. Translating gives CASSFLNEQFF.

This clone was observed a handful of times. The chain is built from TRBV30 and TRBJ1-1; D remains unclear. V was cut by 0 bases and J by 4 bases, with 12 bases left in between. The length of the CDR3 is 14 residues. The V gene's germline CDR1 is GTSNPN and CDR2 SVGIG (reference sequence). DNA of the CDR3: TGTGCCTGGAGTGTACACTGGGAGAGCACTGAAGCTTTCTTT. Protein sequence: CAWSVHWESTEAFF.

V is TRBV10-2 and J is TRBJ2-5; TRBD2 agrees at 7 bases. CDR3 length equals 13 residues. Losses at the gene ends were 10 bases for V and 1 base for J; bases not matched to a gene: 6. The germline gives CDR1 WSHSY, CDR2 SAAADI. Written as DNA, the CDR3 is TGCGCCAAAAGAGGACTAGTCCAAGAGACCCAGTACTTC. This codes for CAKRGLVQETQYF.

This clone turned up a few times. J is TRBJ2-1 and V is TRBV28; a possible D gene is TRBD1 (6 bases). The CDR3 spans 14 residues. V lost 6 bases, J lost 5 bases, and 14 bases lay in between. The germline CDR1 and CDR2 sequences are MDHEN and SYDVKM. CDR3: CASSLWGQNNEQFF. The CDR3 DNA follows: TGTGCCAGCAGCTTGTGGGGGCAGAACAATGAGCAGTTCTTC.

This clone has more than one count but fewer than ten. The chain couples TRBV6-1 to TRBJ1-1; no clear D. Trimming shortened V by 6 bases and J by 4 bases, and 12 bases separated the two germline ends. This CDR3 is built from 13 residues. The germline V gene has CDR1 MNHNS and CDR2 SASEGT. The CDR3 loop is CASRQVIGTEAFF. The CDR3 coding sequence is TGTGCCAGCAGGCAGGTGATCGGCACTGAAGCTTTCTTT.

The V call is TRBV5-1, the J call TRBJ2-5; 12 bases match TRBD2. The J segment lost 1 base and the V segment lost 4 bases, leaving 2 bases of the junction unmatched. Per germline, CDR1 SGHRS and CDR2 YFSETQ. There are 15 residues in the CDR3. The CDR3 region has the DNA TGCGCCAGCAGCGGACTAGCGGGGCGCCAAGAGACCCAGTACTTC. Translated, it gives CASSGLAGRQETQYF.

In its sample, this clone was seen once. The chain joins TRBV18 to TRBJ1-1; no firm D call. Trimming removed 3 bases from V and 0 bases from J, with 11 bases in between. Germline V CDR1 and CDR2: KGHSH, LQKENI. This CDR3 is 15 amino acids long. The CDR3 loop reads CASSPLLEMNTEAFF. The CDR3 DNA reads TGTGCCAGCTCACCTCTCCTTGAGATGAACACTGAAGCTTTCTTT.

The rearrangement joins TRBV13 to TRBJ2-7, with 7 bases identical to TRBD1. CDR3 size: 16 residues. With V trimmed by 4 bases and J by 1 base, 10 bases remained unmatched. The germline gives CDR1 PRHDT, CDR2 FYEKMQ (reference sequence). CDR3 nucleotide sequence: TGTGCCAGCAGCTCTAGCTCCGGGACAGAATCCTACGAGCAGTACTTC. Translating gives CASSSSSGTESYEQYF.

V is TRBV4-1 and J is TRBJ2-6; D gene ambiguous. Germline assignment: CDR1 MGHRA and CDR2 YSYEKL. The V and J ends lost 5 bases and 2 bases respectively, with 10 bases between them. The CDR3 covers 15 residues. The CDR3 bases are TGCGCCAGCAGCTGGGCCCTGGCTGGGGCCAACGTCCTGACTTTC. Translation gives CASSWALAGANVLTF.

The chain employs TRBV6-1 and TRBJ2-1; 11 nucleotides match TRBD2. This CDR3 is built from 15 residues. Germline-derived CDR1 and CDR2 are MNHNS and SASEGT. V dropped 4 bases and J dropped 9; count of bases not matched to a gene: 8. CDR3 sequence (DNA): TGTGCCAGCAGTGGCTTAGCGGGAGGGCCAAGTGAGCAGTTCTTC. It specifies CASSGLAGGPSEQFF.

The rearrangement links TRBV7-9 to TRBJ2-3; 8 bases line up with TRBD2. The V gene end was trimmed by 3 bases and the J gene end by 2 bases; junction bases not matched to a gene: 1. The CDR3 covers 14 residues. CDR1 and CDR2 (germline): SEHNR, FQNEAQ (reference sequence). The CDR3 DNA sequence: TGTGCCAGCAGCTTTAGCGGGGCCACAGATACGCAGTATTTT. This gives the protein CASSFSGATDTQYF.

V usage is TRBV5-1 and J usage is TRBJ2-3, with no clear D. The CDR3 runs to 16 residues. Trimming left V 0 bases short and J 3 bases short, with 14 bases between. Germline assignment: CDR1 SGHRS and CDR2 YFSETQ. The CDR3 DNA is TGCGCCAGCAGCTTGGGAGGCGCGGCTTATACAGATACGCAGTATTTT. Its translation is CASSLGGAAYTDTQYF.

The V call is TRBV28, the J call TRBJ2-6; no clear D gene. The CDR3 runs 15 residues. Between the trimmed V and J ends, which lost 5 bases and 0 bases, there was a span of 8 bases. CDR1 is MDHEN and CDR2 is SYDVKM in the germline V gene. The CDR3 DNA reads as TGTGCCAGCAGTCCCGCTAGCTCTGGGGCCAACGTCCTGACTTTC. It encodes CASSPASSGANVLTF.

This chain uses TRBV4-2 with TRBJ2-3, with no clear D. Germline CDR1 is LGHNA and CDR2 is YNFKEQ. The CDR3 has 15 amino acids. Trimming removed 0 bases at V and 2 bases at J, with 9 bases between. For the CDR3, the DNA is TGTGCCAGCAGCCAAGAGGCAACAGCCACAGATACGCAGTATTTT. Its translation: CASSQEATATDTQYF.

A single count supports this clone. The chain carries TRBV6-1 and TRBJ2-4, with a tentative D call TRBD1 (5 bases). The CDR3 covers 13 residues. The germline CDR1 and CDR2 sequences are MNHNS and SASEGT. Trimming removed 2 bases from V and 6 bases from J, with 8 bases in between. In DNA, the CDR3 is TGTGCCAGCAGTGAAAGTGACAGAAACATTCAGTACTTC. Translated, it gives CASSESDRNIQYF.

The V and J genes are TRBV7-2 and TRBJ1-4; no clear D gene. Germline CDR1 and CDR2: SGHTA and FQGNSA. The CDR3 spans 13 residues. Trimming pared 5 bases from V and 5 bases from J, leaving 9 bases between. CDR3 bases: TGTGCCAGCAGCCCGAACTGGAATGAAAAACTGTTTTTT. Translated, it gives CASSPNWNEKLFF.

This clone is a singleton in its sample. CDR3 in amino acids: CAWSVLAGEQYF. The CDR3 coding sequence is TGTGCCTGGAGTGTACTAGCCGGCGAGCAGTACTTC. J is TRBJ2-7 and V is TRBV30; D is possibly TRBD2 (6 bases). There are 12 residues in the CDR3. V was trimmed by 0 bases and J by 6 bases, leaving 9 bases between them. Germline-derived CDR1 and CDR2 are GTSNPN and SVGIG (reference sequence). Complete variable domain (other parts from reference TRBV30 and TRBJ2-7): SQTIHQWPATLVQPVGSPLSLECTVEGTSNPNLYWYRQAAGRGLQLLFYSVGIGQISSEVPQNLSASRPQDRQFILSSKKLLLSDSGFYLCAWSVLAGEQYFGPGTRLTVT.

This clone was detected only a few times. The V and J genes are TRBV7-6 and TRBJ2-7; 7 bases map to TRBD1. This CDR3 has 15 amino acids. Germline CDR1 reads SGHVS; CDR2 reads FNYEAQ. Unmatched junction bases numbered 7, after V lost 5 bases and J lost 0 bases. The CDR3 nucleotides read TGTGCCAGCAGCCCCCGTGGGGACAGCTCCTACGAGCAGTACTTC. Translating gives CASSPRGDSSYEQYF. The variable domain in full, completed from reference TRBV7-6 and TRBJ2-7, reads GAGVSQSPRYKVTKRGQDVALRCDPISGHVSLYWYRQALGQGPEFLTYFNYEAQQDKSGLPNDRFSAERPEGSISTLTIQRTEQRDSAMYRCASSPRGDSSYEQYFGPGTRLTVT.

The CDR3 protein is CASSPGLAGSTDTQYF. The CDR3 DNA sequence: TGCGCCAGCAGCCCGGGACTAGCGGGGAGCACAGATACGCAGTATTTT. V and J are TRBV5-1 and TRBJ2-3, with 13 bases fitting TRBD2. This CDR3 is 16 amino acids long. Germline assignment: CDR1 SGHRS and CDR2 YFSETQ. The V and J ends lost 4 bases and 0 bases, in that order; junction bases with no gene match: 2. Combining the CDR3 with reference TRBV5-1 and TRBJ2-3 gives the whole variable domain KAGVTQTPRYLIKTRGQQVTLSCSPISGHRSVSWYQQTPGQGLQFLFEYFSETQRNKGNFPGRFSGRQFSNSRSEMNVSTLELGDSALYLCASSPGLAGSTDTQYFGPGTRLTVL.